The clone carrying this T cell receptor beta chain has at least ten counts. Its antigen is currently unknown. Breast cancer patients provided tissue from their axillary draining lymph nodes. This sample was taken from a study of breast tumors, draining lymph nodes, adjacent tissues. Study outcomes and limitations: Luminal-like breast cancer showed significantly higher tumor–nontumor repertoire similarity than basal-like.

TCRdb called the multiplex PCR reads again in MiXCR, with one record for every CDR3 protein. This table holds some 100,000 distinct CDR3 sequences, over 20% found once. The CDR3 runs to 14 residues. Trimming removed 10 bases at V and 0 bases at J, with 10 bases between. The germline V gene has CDR1 MNHNY and CDR2 SVGAGI (reference sequence). The sequencing sample was made of axillary lymph node tissue. This chain uses TRBV6-6 with TRBJ1-6; no reliable D call. The clonotype originates from a female donor with breast cancer. Some clones in this sample may be carry-over from other donors' samples. The CDR3 coding sequence is TGTGCCACCCAGCTGAGCTCCTATAATTCACCCCTCCACTTT. It is translated as CATQLSSYNSPLHF.